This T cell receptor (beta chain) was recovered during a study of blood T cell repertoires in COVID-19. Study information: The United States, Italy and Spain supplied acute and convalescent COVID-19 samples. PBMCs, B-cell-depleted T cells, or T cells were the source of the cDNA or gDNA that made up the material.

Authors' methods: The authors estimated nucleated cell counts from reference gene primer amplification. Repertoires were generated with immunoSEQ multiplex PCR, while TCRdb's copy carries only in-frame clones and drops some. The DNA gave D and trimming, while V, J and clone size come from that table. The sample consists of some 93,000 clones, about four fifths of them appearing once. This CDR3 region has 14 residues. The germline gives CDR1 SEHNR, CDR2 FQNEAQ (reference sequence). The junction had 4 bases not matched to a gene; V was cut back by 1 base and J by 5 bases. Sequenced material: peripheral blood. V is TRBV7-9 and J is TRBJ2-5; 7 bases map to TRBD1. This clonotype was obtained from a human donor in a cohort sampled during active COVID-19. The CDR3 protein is CASSLGQGDETQYF. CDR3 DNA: TGTGCCAGCAGCTTAGGCCAGGGGGACGAGACCCAGTACTTC.